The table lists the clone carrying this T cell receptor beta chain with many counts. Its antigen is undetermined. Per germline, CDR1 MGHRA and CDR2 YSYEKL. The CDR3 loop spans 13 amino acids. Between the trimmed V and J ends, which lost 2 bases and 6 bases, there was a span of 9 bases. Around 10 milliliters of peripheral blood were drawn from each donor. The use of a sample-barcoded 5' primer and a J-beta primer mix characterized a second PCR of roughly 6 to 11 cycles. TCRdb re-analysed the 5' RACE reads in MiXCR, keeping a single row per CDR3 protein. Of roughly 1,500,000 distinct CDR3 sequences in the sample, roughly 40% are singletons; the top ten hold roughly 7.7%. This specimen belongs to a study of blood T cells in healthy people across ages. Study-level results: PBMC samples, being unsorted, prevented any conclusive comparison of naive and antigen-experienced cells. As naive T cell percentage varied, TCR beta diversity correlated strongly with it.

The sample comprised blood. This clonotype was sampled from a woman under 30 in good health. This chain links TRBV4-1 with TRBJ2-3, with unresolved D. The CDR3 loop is CASSQPQGDTQYF. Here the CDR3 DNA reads TGCGCCAGCAGCCAACCCCAAGGCGATACGCAGTATTTT.